The 13 T cell receptor beta chains listed next were all sequenced from one sample in a study of cytomegalovirus exposure and HLA in healthy donors. PCR amplification relied on 60 Vbeta primers (plus 13 Jbeta primers). Assay: immunoSEQ multiplex PCR; the TCRdb copy retains only in-frame clones and omits some. Seen here are 210,000 or so clones, 85% observed once, and the top ten hold roughly 0.26%. Sample: PBMCs. The receptor set was obtained from a girl aged 2-10 years in good health and CMV-seronegative.

This chain links TRBV27 with TRBJ2-3, with D unclear. Per germline, CDR1 MNHEY and CDR2 SMNVEV (reference sequence). This CDR3 has 14 amino acids. Between the trimmed V and J ends, which lost 6 bases and 5 bases, there was a span of 15 bases. CDR3 bases: TGTGCCAGCAGCCGAGAACAGATTGTAGATACGCAGTATTTT. As protein: CASSREQIVDTQYF.

CDR3 region: CASSSGQGVKLFF. CDR3 nucleotide sequence: TGTGCCAGCAGTTCGGGACAGGGGGTAAAACTGTTTTTT. The rearrangement joins TRBV5-4 to TRBJ1-4; 11 bases are shared with TRBD1. With V trimmed by 5 bases and J by 10 bases, 4 bases remained unmatched. The CDR3 contains 13 residues. The germline V gene encodes CDR1 SGHNT and CDR2 YYREEE (reference sequence).

This chain uses TRBV7-6 with TRBJ2-1; 8 bases align to TRBD2. In germline, CDR1 is SGHVS, CDR2 FNYEAQ. The CDR3 is 16 residues long. V was clipped by 1 base and J by 9 bases; unmatched bases: 11. CDR3 nucleotide sequence: TGTGCCAGCAGCTTAGGTCCAACGGGGGGGCCAGGTGAGCAGTTCTTC. Its translation is CASSLGPTGGPGEQFF.

This chain links TRBV20-1 with TRBJ2-7; D is unclear. Per germline, CDR1 DFQATT and CDR2 SNEGSKA (reference sequence). Trimming cost V 3 bases and J 3 bases, with 6 bases left between them. The CDR3 runs 11 residues. The CDR3 spells CSASRGYEQYF. CDR3 bases: TGCAGTGCTAGTCGCGGCTACGAGCAGTACTTC.

This clone was observed once. CDR3 amino acids: CASSQSRDREAGVGTDTQYF. The CDR3 DNA follows: TGCGCCAGCAGTCAATCTAGGGACAGGGAAGCGGGAGTCGGCACAGATACGCAGTATTTT. The V gene is TRBV23-1, the J gene TRBJ2-3, with D maybe TRBD1 (9 bases). TRBV23-1 has ORF status, its function being uncertain. V shed 0 bases and J shed 1 base, with 23 bases lying between them. CDR3 length: 20 residues.

The chain joins TRBV18 to TRBJ1-1, with TRBD1 matching 9 bases. Losses at the gene ends were 3 bases for V and 11 bases for J; bases not matched to a gene: 13. Germline V gene data show CDR1 as KGHSH and CDR2 as LQKENI. The CDR3 contains 15 residues. The CDR3, as DNA: TGTGCCAGCTCACCCTACAGGGGGCTCTCCGGGACGGCTTTCTTT. Protein product: CASSPYRGLSGTAFF. The entire variable domain, with the rest obtained from reference TRBV18 and TRBJ1-1, is as follows: NAGVMQNPRHLVRRRGQEARLRCSPMKGHSHVYWYRQLPEEGLKFMVYLQKENIIDESGMPKERFSAEFPKEGPSILRIQQVVRGDSAAYFCASSPYRGLSGTAFFGQGTRLTVV.

The chain joins TRBV14 to TRBJ1-1; 8 nucleotides align to TRBD1. The CDR3 extends over 14 amino acids. Germline lookup yields CDR1 SGHDN and CDR2 FVKESK. J lost 7 bases, V lost 4 bases, and 8 bases had no gene match. CDR3 sequence: CASSRDRGLIEAFF. DNA for the CDR3: TGTGCCAGCAGCCGTGACAGGGGCCTCATTGAAGCTTTCTTT.

The J gene is TRBJ2-3, the V gene TRBV2, with D possibly TRBD1 on 6 matching bases. Per germline, CDR1 SNHLY and CDR2 FYNNEI. CDR3 length: 14 residues. With 8 bases removed from V and 4 bases from J, the gap between germline ends came to 16 bases. CDR3: CASVFRGLADTQYF. CDR3 DNA sequence: TGTGCCAGCGTCTTTAGGGGGTTGGCAGATACGCAGTATTTT.

The rearrangement joins TRBV29-1 to TRBJ1-1; D unclear. Germline lookup yields CDR1 SQVTM and CDR2 ANQGSEA. The CDR3 extends over 14 amino acids. Trimming pared 5 bases from V and 0 bases from J, leaving 13 bases between. CDR3 residues: CSVLTILMNTEAFF. CDR3 coding DNA: TGCAGCGTTCTGACAATCCTCATGAACACTGAAGCTTTCTTT.

The rearrangement joins TRBV5-6 to TRBJ2-5, with D uncertain. The end of the DNA fits TRBJ2-7 better, so the J call may be wrong. The CDR3 contains 11 residues. The V gene's germline CDR1 is SGHDT and CDR2 YYEEEE. The DNA for the CDR3 is TGTGCCAGCAGCTTCTCCTACGAGCAGTACTTC. It encodes CASSFSYEQYF.

The rearrangement links TRBV7-9 to TRBJ1-5; no clear D. The ends were cut back, 2 bases at V and 7 bases at J, with 9 bases in the middle. Germline V gene sequence: CDR1 SEHNR, CDR2 FQNEAQ (reference sequence). This CDR3 has 13 residues. CDR3 nucleotides: TGTGCCAGCAGCTTACTTTCCGGGCAGCCCCAGCATTTT. Protein: CASSLLSGQPQHF.

The rearrangement links TRBV2 to TRBJ2-1, with D uncertain. The CDR3 extends over 13 amino acids. The V end was cut by 10 bases, the J end by 1 base, with 11 bases between. The germline V gene has CDR1 SNHLY and CDR2 FYNNEI. The CDR3 loop is CAIKRRSYNEQFF. CDR3 coding DNA: TGTGCCATAAAGCGAAGATCCTACAATGAGCAGTTCTTC.

This clone occurred once. The chain links TRBV19 to TRBJ2-2; 9 bases line up with TRBD1. V was clipped by 3 bases and J by 3 bases; unmatched bases: 8. Germline V gene data show CDR1 as LNHDA and CDR2 as SQIVND (reference sequence). The CDR3 covers 17 residues. CDR3 loop: CASSIGTGRLYTGELFF. For the CDR3, the DNA is TGTGCCAGTAGTATTGGGACAGGGAGGCTTTACACCGGGGAGCTGTTTTTT.